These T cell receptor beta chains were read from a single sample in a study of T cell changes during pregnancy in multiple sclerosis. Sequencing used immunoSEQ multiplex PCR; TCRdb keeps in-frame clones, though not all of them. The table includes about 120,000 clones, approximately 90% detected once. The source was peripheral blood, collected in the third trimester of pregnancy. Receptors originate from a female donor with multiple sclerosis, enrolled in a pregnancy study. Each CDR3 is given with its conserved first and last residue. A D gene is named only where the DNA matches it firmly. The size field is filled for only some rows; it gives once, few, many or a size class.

cdr3_nt: TGCAGCGTTGAAAATCTGTATGGCTACACCTTC; cdr3_aa: CSVENLYGYTF; d_call: -; clone_size: -; v_call: TRBV29-1; j_call: TRBJ1-2
cdr3_nt: TGTGCCAGCAGACCTCAGGTCTCCGGGGCCAACGTCCTGACTTTC; cdr3_aa: CASRPQVSGANVLTF; d_call: -; clone_size: -; v_call: TRBV27; j_call: TRBJ2-6
cdr3_nt: TGTGCCAGCAGCTCTACCTACGAGCAGTACTTC; cdr3_aa: CASSSTYEQYF; d_call: -; clone_size: -; v_call: TRBV28; j_call: TRBJ2-7
cdr3_nt: TGTGCCAGCAGTACAATAGGAGGCAGGGGTGAAGCTTTCTTT; cdr3_aa: CASSTIGGRGEAFF; d_call: -; clone_size: -; v_call: TRBV25-1; j_call: TRBJ1-1
cdr3_nt: TGTGCCAGCAGCTTGAATGCAGGGTACTACGAGCAGTACTTC; cdr3_aa: CASSLNAGYYEQYF; d_call: -; clone_size: -; v_call: TRBV7-2; j_call: TRBJ2-7
cdr3_nt: TGTGCCAGCAGGATGCTAGCCTATGAGCAGTTCTTC; cdr3_aa: CASRMLAYEQFF; d_call: -; clone_size: once; v_call: TRBV2; j_call: TRBJ2-1
cdr3_nt: TGCGCCAGCAGCCCCCCGGTAGGTAGCGGCTCTGAAGCTTTCTTT; cdr3_aa: CASSPPVGSGSEAFF; d_call: -; clone_size: -; v_call: TRBV4-1; j_call: TRBJ1-1
cdr3_nt: TGTGCCAGCAGTTACAGGTGGGACTATGGCTACACCTTC; cdr3_aa: CASSYRWDYGYTF; d_call: -; clone_size: -; v_call: TRBV7-9; j_call: TRBJ1-2
cdr3_nt: TGTGCCAGCAGCGATTCTAGCGGGGGGGCCTCTACAGATACGCAGTATTTT; cdr3_aa: CASSDSSGGASTDTQYF; d_call: TRBD2; clone_size: -; v_call: TRBV6-4; j_call: TRBJ2-3
cdr3_nt: TGTGCCAGCAGCCCGAACGGGAGGAGCTCTGGGGCCAACGTCCTGACTTTC; cdr3_aa: CASSPNGRSSGANVLTF; d_call: TRBD2; clone_size: -; v_call: TRBV7-8; j_call: TRBJ2-6
cdr3_nt: TGTGCCAGCAGCGAGATACCGGGACAGGGTCTGTCCGTCGGCTACACCTTC; cdr3_aa: CASSEIPGQGLSVGYTF; d_call: TRBD1; clone_size: -; v_call: TRBV5-5; j_call: TRBJ1-2
cdr3_nt: TGTGCCAGCAGCGTCACAGGGCGAAACTATGGCTACACCTTC; cdr3_aa: CASSVTGRNYGYTF; d_call: -; clone_size: -; v_call: TRBV5-6; j_call: TRBJ1-2
cdr3_nt: TGCGCCAGCAGCTCCGGGACAGAACGAGAAAAACTGTTTTTT; cdr3_aa: CASSSGTEREKLFF; d_call: TRBD1; clone_size: -; v_call: TRBV5-1; j_call: TRBJ1-4
cdr3_nt: TGCAGCGTTGAAGCGCTAGCGGGAGTTGGCAATGAGCAGTTCTTC; cdr3_aa: CSVEALAGVGNEQFF; d_call: TRBD2; clone_size: -; v_call: TRBV29-1; j_call: TRBJ2-1
cdr3_nt: TGTGCCAGCAGTAAAGGACAGGGGACGCTAAGGTCTGGGGCCAACGTCCTGACTTTC; cdr3_aa: CASSKGQGTLRSGANVLTF; d_call: TRBD1; clone_size: -; v_call: TRBV6-1; j_call: TRBJ2-6
cdr3_nt: TGTGCCAGCAGCTTAAACAGGGGGTACACCGGGGAGCTGTTTTTT; cdr3_aa: CASSLNRGYTGELFF; d_call: TRBD1; clone_size: once; v_call: TRBV7-3; j_call: TRBJ2-2
cdr3_nt: TGTGCCAGCAGTTTATCCAGGGCAGGGGGCAATGAGCAGTTCTTC; cdr3_aa: CASSLSRAGGNEQFF; d_call: TRBD1; clone_size: -; v_call: TRBV27; j_call: TRBJ2-1
cdr3_nt: TGTGCCAGCGGTAGAGCCGCAACTAATGAAAAACTGTTTTTT; cdr3_aa: CASGRAATNEKLFF; d_call: -; clone_size: -; v_call: TRBV6-5; j_call: TRBJ1-4
cdr3_nt: TGTGCCAGCAGTTTGGGAGGCGCGGAGGCTTTCTTT; cdr3_aa: CASSLGGAEAFF; d_call: -; clone_size: few; v_call: TRBV6-1; j_call: TRBJ1-1
cdr3_nt: TGTGCCAGTAGTATAGGGGGTCGGGGATCCTCTGGAAACACCATATATTTT; cdr3_aa: CASSIGGRGSSGNTIYF; d_call: -; clone_size: -; v_call: TRBV19; j_call: TRBJ1-3
cdr3_nt: TGTGCCAGCAGCTTAACGGTGGGCGGGGGGCCGGGGAATGAGCAGTTCTTC; cdr3_aa: CASSLTVGGGPGNEQFF; d_call: TRBD2; clone_size: -; v_call: TRBV7-3; j_call: TRBJ2-1
cdr3_nt: TGTGCCAGCAGCGCCGAGGGACACCGTAATGAAAAACTGTTTTTT; cdr3_aa: CASSAEGHRNEKLFF; d_call: -; clone_size: -; v_call: TRBV21-1; j_call: TRBJ1-4
cdr3_nt: TGTGCCAGCAGTTCTCATTATGGGGCATCGACAGATACGCAGTATTTT; cdr3_aa: CASSSHYGASTDTQYF; d_call: -; clone_size: -; v_call: TRBV5-4; j_call: TRBJ2-3
cdr3_nt: TGTGCCAGCAGCCCTGGGACAGGGTGGAATGAGCAGTTCTTC; cdr3_aa: CASSPGTGWNEQFF; d_call: TRBD1; clone_size: -; v_call: TRBV5-4; j_call: TRBJ2-1
cdr3_nt: TGTGCCAGCTCAGGGGGGACAGACTACGAGCAGTACTTC; cdr3_aa: CASSGGTDYEQYF; d_call: -; clone_size: -; v_call: TRBV18; j_call: TRBJ2-7
cdr3_nt: TGTGCCAGCAGTCCGTACGGGACAGGGTCCTACGAGCAGTACTTC; cdr3_aa: CASSPYGTGSYEQYF; d_call: TRBD1; clone_size: -; v_call: TRBV28; j_call: TRBJ2-7
cdr3_nt: TGCGCCAGCAGCTCCTTACAGGGGGGGACTGAAGCTTTCTTT; cdr3_aa: CASSSLQGGTEAFF; d_call: TRBD1; clone_size: -; v_call: TRBV5-1; j_call: TRBJ1-1
cdr3_nt: TGCGCCAGCAGCCTACGGGGGACTAGCGGGGGGCCCTCCTACGAGCAGTACTTC; cdr3_aa: CASSLRGTSGGPSYEQYF; d_call: TRBD2; clone_size: -; v_call: TRBV5-1; j_call: TRBJ2-7
cdr3_nt: TGTGCCAGTGTAGCGCGGGGAAGCAACAATGAGCAGTTCTTC; cdr3_aa: CASVARGSNNEQFF; d_call: -; clone_size: -; v_call: TRBV19; j_call: TRBJ2-1
cdr3_nt: TGTGCCTGGAGGGGACTAGCTCCCTACGAGCAGTACTTC; cdr3_aa: CAWRGLAPYEQYF; d_call: TRBD2; clone_size: -; v_call: TRBV30; j_call: TRBJ2-7
cdr3_nt: TGTGCCTGGAAACAGGGGGGTGGCTACACCTTC; cdr3_aa: CAWKQGGGYTF; d_call: TRBD1; clone_size: -; v_call: TRBV30; j_call: TRBJ1-2